This T cell receptor beta chain derives from a study of cytomegalovirus exposure and HLA in healthy donors. General study findings and limits: Most subjects had HLA-A and HLA-B alleles reportedly predicted accurately by TCR beta sequences. Previously analyzed data showed that most TCR beta V segments were productive at a frequency of about 90% or about 30%. According to a later analysis, donors in an Asian-associated ancestry cluster reportedly had fewer N-insertions than the approximately 670-donor mean.

This clone was seen just once. The antigen is unknown. Both 60 Vbeta primers and 13 Jbeta primers went into the PCR. Clones were sequenced by immunoSEQ multiplex PCR, and TCRdb holds only the in-frame ones, with some missing. Here the sample spans 150,000 to 180,000 clones, over 75% being singletons. V shed 6 bases, J shed 2 bases, and the junction held 13 bases outside the gene matches. CDR1 SGHTA and CDR2 FQGNSA come from the germline V gene. This CDR3 is built from 17 residues. When sampled, the donors appeared nominally healthy, though they likely had unrecorded immune exposures. This receptor was taken from a woman aged 35 to 49 in good health and CMV-seropositive. The sample comprised PBMCs. The chain joins TRBV7-2 to TRBJ2-3; 8 bases agree with TRBD1. CDR3 nucleotide sequence: TGTGCCAGCAGTTGGGTGGGGCAGGGGGCAATCACAGATACGCAGTATTTT. Translation gives CASSWVGQGAITDTQYF.